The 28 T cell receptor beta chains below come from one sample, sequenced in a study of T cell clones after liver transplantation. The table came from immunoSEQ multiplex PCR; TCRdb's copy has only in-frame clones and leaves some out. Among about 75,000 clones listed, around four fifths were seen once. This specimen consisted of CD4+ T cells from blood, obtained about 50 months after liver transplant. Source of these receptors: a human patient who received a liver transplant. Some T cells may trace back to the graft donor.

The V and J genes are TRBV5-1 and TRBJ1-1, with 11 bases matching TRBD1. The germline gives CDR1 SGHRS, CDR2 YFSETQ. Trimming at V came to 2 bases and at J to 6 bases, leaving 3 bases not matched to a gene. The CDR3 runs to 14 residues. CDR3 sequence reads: CASSFRTGGSEAFF. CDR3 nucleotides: TGCGCCAGCAGCTTCCGGACAGGGGGCTCTGAAGCTTTCTTT.

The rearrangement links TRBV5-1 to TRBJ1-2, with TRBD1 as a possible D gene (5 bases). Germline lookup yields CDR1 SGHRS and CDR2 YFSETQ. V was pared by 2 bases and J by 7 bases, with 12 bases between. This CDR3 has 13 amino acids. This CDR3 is CASSFQDITGYTF. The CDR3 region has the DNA TGCGCCAGCAGCTTCCAGGACATAACTGGCTACACCTTC.

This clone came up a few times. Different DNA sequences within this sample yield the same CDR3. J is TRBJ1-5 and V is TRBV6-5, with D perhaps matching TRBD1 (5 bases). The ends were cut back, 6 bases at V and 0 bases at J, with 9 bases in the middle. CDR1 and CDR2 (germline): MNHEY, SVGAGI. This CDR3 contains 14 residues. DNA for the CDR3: TGTGCCAGCAGATCCCAGGGTAGCAATCAGCCCCAGCATTTT. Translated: CASRSQGSNQPQHF.

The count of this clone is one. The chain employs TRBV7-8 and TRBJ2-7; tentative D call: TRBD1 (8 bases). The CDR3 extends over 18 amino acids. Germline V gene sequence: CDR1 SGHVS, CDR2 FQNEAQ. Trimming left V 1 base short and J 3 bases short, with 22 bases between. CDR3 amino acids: CASSLVAGGGGPHYEQYF. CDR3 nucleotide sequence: TGTGCCAGCAGCTTAGTGGCAGGGGGCGGGGGCCCCCACTACGAGCAGTACTTC.

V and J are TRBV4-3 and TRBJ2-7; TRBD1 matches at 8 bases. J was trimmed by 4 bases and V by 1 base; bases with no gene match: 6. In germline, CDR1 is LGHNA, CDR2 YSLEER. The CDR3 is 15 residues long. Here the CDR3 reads CASSQVRQGAYEQYF. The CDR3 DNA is TGCGCCAGCAGCCAAGTGAGGCAGGGGGCTTACGAGCAGTACTTC.

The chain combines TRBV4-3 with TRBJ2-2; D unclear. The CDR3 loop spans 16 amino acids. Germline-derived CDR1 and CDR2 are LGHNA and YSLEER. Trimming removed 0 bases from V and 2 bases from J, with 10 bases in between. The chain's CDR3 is CASSQEDGGNTGELFF. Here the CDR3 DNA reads TGCGCCAGCAGCCAAGAGGACGGCGGTAACACCGGGGAGCTGTTTTTT.

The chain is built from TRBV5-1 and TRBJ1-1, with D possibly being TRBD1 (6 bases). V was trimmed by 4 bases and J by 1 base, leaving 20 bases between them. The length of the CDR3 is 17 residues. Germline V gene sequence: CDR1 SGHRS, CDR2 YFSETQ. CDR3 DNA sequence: TGCGCCAGCAGCCCAGGGGTGTTCGGGGGATCGAACACTGAAGCTTTCTTT. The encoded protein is CASSPGVFGGSNTEAFF.

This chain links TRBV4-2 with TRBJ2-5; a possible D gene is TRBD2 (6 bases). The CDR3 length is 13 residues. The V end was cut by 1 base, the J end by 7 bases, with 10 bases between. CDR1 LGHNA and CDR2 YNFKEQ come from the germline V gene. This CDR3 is CASSQVRGGTQYF. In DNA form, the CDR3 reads TGTGCCAGCAGCCAAGTTAGGGGAGGGACCCAGTACTTC.

The CDR3 DNA reads as TGTGCCAGTACAAAGCTAAGCGGGCCGTACAATGAGCAGTTCTTC. This translates into CASTKLSGPYNEQFF. The V call is TRBV2, the J call TRBJ2-1, with D possibly matching TRBD2 (6 bases). CDR1 is SNHLY and CDR2 is FYNNEI in the germline V gene. The CDR3 contains 15 residues. The V and J ends lost 9 bases and 4 bases respectively, with 19 bases between them.

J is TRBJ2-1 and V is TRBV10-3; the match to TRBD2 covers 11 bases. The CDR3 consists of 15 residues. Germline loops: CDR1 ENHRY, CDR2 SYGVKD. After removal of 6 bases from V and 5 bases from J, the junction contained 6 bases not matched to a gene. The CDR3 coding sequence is TGTGCCATCAGGATAGCGGGAGGGCCCCACAATGAGCAGTTCTTC. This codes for CAIRIAGGPHNEQFF.

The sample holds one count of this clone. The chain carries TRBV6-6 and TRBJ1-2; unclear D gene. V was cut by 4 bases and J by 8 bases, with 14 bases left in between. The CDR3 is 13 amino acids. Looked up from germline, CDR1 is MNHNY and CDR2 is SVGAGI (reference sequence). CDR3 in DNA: TGTGCCAGCAGTTCTACGCGCGGGGAGGGCTACACCTTC. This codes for CASSSTRGEGYTF.

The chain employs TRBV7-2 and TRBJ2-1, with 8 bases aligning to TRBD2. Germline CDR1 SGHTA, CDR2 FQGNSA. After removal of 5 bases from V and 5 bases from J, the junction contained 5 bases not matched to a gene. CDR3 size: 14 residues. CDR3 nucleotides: TGTGCCAGCAGCAGGGGACTAGGCAACAATGAGCAGTTCTTC. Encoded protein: CASSRGLGNNEQFF. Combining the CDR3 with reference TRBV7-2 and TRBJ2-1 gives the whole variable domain GAGVSQSPSNKVTEKGKDVELRCDPISGHTALYWYRQSLGQGLEFLIYFQGNSAPDKSGLPSDRFSAERTGGSVSTLTIQRTQQEDSAVYLCASSRGLGNNEQFFGPGTRLTVL.

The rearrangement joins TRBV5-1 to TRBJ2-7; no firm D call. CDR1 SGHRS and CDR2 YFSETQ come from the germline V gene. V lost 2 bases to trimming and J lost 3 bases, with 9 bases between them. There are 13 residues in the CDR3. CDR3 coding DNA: TGCGCCAGCAGCTTTTCTATGCTCTACGAGCAGTACTTC. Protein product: CASSFSMLYEQYF.

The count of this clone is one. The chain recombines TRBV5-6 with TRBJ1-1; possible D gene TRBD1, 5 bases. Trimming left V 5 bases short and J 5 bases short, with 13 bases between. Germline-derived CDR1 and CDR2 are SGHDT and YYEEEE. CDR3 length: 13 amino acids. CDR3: CASRDQGGTEAFF. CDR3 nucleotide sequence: TGTGCCAGCAGGGATCAGGGAGGGACTGAAGCTTTCTTT.

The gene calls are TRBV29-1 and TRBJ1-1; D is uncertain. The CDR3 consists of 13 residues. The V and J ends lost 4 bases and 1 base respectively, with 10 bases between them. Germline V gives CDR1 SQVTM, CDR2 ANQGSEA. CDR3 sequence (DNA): TGCAGCGTTGCCTTGTTTGAGAACACTGAAGCTTTCTTT. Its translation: CSVALFENTEAFF.

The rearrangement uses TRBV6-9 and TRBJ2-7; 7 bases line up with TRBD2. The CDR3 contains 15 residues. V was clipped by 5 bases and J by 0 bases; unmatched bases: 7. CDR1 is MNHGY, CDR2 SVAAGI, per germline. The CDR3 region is CASSPRGVGSYEQYF. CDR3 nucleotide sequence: TGTGCCAGCAGTCCACGGGGGGTAGGCTCCTACGAGCAGTACTTC.

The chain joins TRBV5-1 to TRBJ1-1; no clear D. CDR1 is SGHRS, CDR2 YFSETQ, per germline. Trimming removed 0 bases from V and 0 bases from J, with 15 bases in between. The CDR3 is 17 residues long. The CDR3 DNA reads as TGCGCCAGCAGCTTGGGGGCACACCAGGCTATGAACACTGAAGCTTTCTTT. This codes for CASSLGAHQAMNTEAFF.

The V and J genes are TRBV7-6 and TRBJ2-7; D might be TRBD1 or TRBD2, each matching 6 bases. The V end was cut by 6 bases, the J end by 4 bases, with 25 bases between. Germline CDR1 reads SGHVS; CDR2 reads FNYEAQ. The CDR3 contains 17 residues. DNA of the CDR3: TGTGCCAGCAGTCAATCCACGGGGGCCTCCCAAAATTACGAGCAGTACTTC. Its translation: CASSQSTGASQNYEQYF.

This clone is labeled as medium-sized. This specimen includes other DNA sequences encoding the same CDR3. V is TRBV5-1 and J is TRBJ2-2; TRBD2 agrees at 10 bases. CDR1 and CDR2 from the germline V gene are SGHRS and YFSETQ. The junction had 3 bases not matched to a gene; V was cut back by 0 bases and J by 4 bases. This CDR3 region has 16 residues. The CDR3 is CASSLVAGGGTGELFF. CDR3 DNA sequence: TGCGCCAGCAGCTTGGTAGCGGGAGGTGGCACCGGGGAGCTGTTTTTT.

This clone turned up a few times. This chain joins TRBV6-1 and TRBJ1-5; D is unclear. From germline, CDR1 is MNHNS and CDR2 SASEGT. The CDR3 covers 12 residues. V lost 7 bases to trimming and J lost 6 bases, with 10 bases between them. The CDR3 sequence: CASITPGQPQHF. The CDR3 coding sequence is TGTGCCAGCATCACCCCGGGTCAGCCCCAGCATTTT.

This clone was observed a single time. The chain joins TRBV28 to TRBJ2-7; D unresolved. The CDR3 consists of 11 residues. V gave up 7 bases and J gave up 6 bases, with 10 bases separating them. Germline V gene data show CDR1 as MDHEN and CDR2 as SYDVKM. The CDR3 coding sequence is TGTGCCAGCACCATACTGGGCGAGCAGTACTTC. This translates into CASTILGEQYF.

This CDR3 is CASSLEVGPGNSPLHF. CDR3 bases: TGCGCCAGCAGCTTGGAGGTGGGTCCGGGTAATTCACCCCTCCACTTT. The chain carries TRBV5-1 and TRBJ1-6; D remains ambiguous. V lost 0 bases and J 6 bases, leaving 13 bases between the germline ends. CDR1 and CDR2 from the germline V gene are SGHRS and YFSETQ. There are 16 residues in the CDR3.

CDR3 DNA sequence: TGTGCCAGCAGCTTCGGGGAGAACACTGAAGCTTTCTTT. It codes for CASSFGENTEAFF. The chain links TRBV7-9 to TRBJ1-1, with D unclear. Germline CDR1 SEHNR, CDR2 FQNEAQ (reference sequence). The CDR3 sequence is 13 residues long. V lost 3 bases to trimming and J lost 1 base, with 6 bases between them.

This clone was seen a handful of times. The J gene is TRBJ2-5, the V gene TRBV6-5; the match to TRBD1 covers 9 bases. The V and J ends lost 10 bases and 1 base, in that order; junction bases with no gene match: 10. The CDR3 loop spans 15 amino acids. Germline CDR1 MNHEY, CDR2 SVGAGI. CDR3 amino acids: CATTRQGGVQETQYF. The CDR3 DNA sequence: TGTGCCACTACCCGACAGGGGGGCGTCCAAGAGACCCAGTACTTC.

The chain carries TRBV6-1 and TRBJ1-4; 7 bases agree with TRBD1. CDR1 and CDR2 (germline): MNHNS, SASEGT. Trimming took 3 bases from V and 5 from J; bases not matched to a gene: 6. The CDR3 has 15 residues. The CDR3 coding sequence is TGTGCCAGCAGTGAGGGGGACAGCTGGAATGAAAAACTGTTTTTT. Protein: CASSEGDSWNEKLFF.

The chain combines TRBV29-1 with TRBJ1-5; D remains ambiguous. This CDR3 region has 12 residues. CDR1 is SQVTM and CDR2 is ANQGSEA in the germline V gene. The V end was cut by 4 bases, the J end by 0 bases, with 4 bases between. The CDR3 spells CSVGASNQPQHF. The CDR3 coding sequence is TGCAGCGTTGGGGCTAGCAATCAGCCCCAGCATTTT.

DNA of the CDR3: TGTGCCTACCAGGGGGCGAGCAATCAGCCCCAGCATTTT. It yields the protein CAYQGASNQPQHF. The chain combines TRBV30 with TRBJ1-5, with TRBD1 matching over 8 bases. J gave up 1 base and V 7 bases, and 3 bases lay outside the gene matches. The CDR3 extends over 13 amino acids. CDR1 is GTSNPN and CDR2 is SVGIG in the germline V gene (reference sequence). The complete variable domain, with remaining parts taken from reference TRBV30 and TRBJ1-5, reads SQTIHQWPATLVQPVGSPLSLECTVEGTSNPNLYWYRQAAGRGLQLLFYSVGIGQISSEVPQNLSASRPQDRQFILSSKKLLLSDSGFYLCAYQGASNQPQHFGDGTRLSIL.

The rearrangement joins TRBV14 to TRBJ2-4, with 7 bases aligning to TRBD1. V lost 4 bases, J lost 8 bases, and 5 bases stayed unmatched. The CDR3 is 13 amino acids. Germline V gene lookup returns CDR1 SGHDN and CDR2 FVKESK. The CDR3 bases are TGTGCCAGCAGCCGAAACAGGGGAGACATTCAGTACTTC. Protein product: CASSRNRGDIQYF. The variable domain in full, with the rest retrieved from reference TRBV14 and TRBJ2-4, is EAGVTQFPSHSVIEKGQTVTLRCDPISGHDNLYWYRRVMGKEIKFLLHFVKESKQDESGMPNNRFLAERTGGTYSTLKVQPAELEDSGVYFCASSRNRGDIQYFGAGTRLSVL.